The entry that follows covers one T cell receptor (beta chain) sequence. Authors' data handling: Estimation of nucleated cell counts was performed using reference gene primer amplification. Only in-frame clones appear in the TCRdb table, and some are missing; sequencing was by immunoSEQ multiplex PCR. Clonal size and the V and J genes are those of that table, whereas D and trimming came from the DNA. Of about 56,000 clones in the sample, roughly 87% were seen once. V trimming: 2 bases; J trimming: 0 bases; junction bases outside the gene matches: 6. Germline V gene sequence: CDR1 SNHLY, CDR2 FYNNEI. The CDR3 contains 16 residues. The data originate from a study of blood T cell repertoires in COVID-19. Study at large: Italy, Spain and the United States were the sources of the convalescent and acute COVID-19 samples. The cDNA or gDNA used as material had been derived from T cells, B-cell-depleted T cells, or PBMCs.

Material: peripheral blood. V usage is TRBV2 and J usage is TRBJ1-1; 7 bases agree with TRBD1. The TCR was taken from a man aged 50-59 years with active COVID-19. CDR3 nucleotides: TGTGCCAGCAGTGAAAGGCAGGGGGTGCTGAACACTGAAGCTTTCTTT. It yields the protein CASSERQGVLNTEAFF.